This TCR beta chain was profiled in a study of PD-1 blockade in classical Hodgkin lymphoma. Study information: A 3 mg/kg intravenous dose of nivolumab was received by patients every 2 weeks.

CDR3 size: 15 residues. V trimming: 5 bases; J trimming: 4 bases; junction bases outside the gene matches: 10. Germline values: CDR1 GTSNPN, CDR2 SVGIG (reference sequence). Exposure to brentuximab vedotin varied, and each patient had relapsed following autologous stem cell transplantation. The CD4+ T cells used were purified from thawed PBMCs through magnetic negative selection. Study findings and constraints: The study reported lower baseline TCR diversity in newly diagnosed patients than in healthy donors. Exclusion was the outcome for patients who began nivolumab under 1 year after ASCT. CD4+ TCR diversity, unlike CD8+, rose significantly by C4D1.

As concerns this clone: What it binds is not known.

The table came from immunoSEQ multiplex PCR; TCRdb's copy has only in-frame clones and leaves some out. Of 30,000 to 35,000 clones in the sample, 90% were seen once. This sample comprised CD4+ T cells from blood, obtained at baseline. The chain employs TRBV30 and TRBJ1-4, with 7 bases identical to TRBD1. This TCR derives from a human donor with classical Hodgkin lymphoma. CDR3 amino acids: CAWAPGQAHNEKLFF. The CDR3 region has the DNA TGTGCCTGGGCCCCTGGACAGGCACATAATGAAAAACTGTTTTTT.